This T cell receptor (beta chain) was observed in a study of cytomegalovirus exposure and HLA in healthy donors. The wider study: Inside one of the first data releases sat about 85 million unique TCRs taken from HLA-typed donors. Study-level findings and limits: Earlier analysis found most TCR beta V segments productive about 90% or about 30% of the time. In a later analysis, around 18,000 TCR beta sequences were associated with HLA alleles at 0.05 false discovery rate.

Primers: 60 Vbeta forward and 13 Jbeta reverse. TCRdb's table, derived via immunoSEQ multiplex PCR, lists solely in-frame clones and lacks some. The sample lists about 190,000 clones; 74% were seen once. The CDR3 is 17 amino acids. The V and J ends lost 4 bases and 1 base respectively, with 20 bases between them. Germline V gives CDR1 SGHAT, CDR2 FQNNGV. For this clone: The antigen is undetermined.

The sequence was obtained from a woman younger than 45 in good health and CMV-seropositive. The sample comprised PBMCs. The chain is built from TRBV11-2 and TRBJ2-7, with a possible D match to TRBD2 (6 bases). CDR3 amino acids: CASSSLPRAGLSYEQYF. The CDR3 nucleotides read TGTGCCAGCAGCTCCCTTCCGCGGGCGGGACTTTCCTACGAGCAGTACTTC.